This entry lists 15 T cell receptor beta chains sequenced from one sample in a study of blood T cell repertoires in COVID-19. The table came from immunoSEQ multiplex PCR; TCRdb's copy has only in-frame clones and leaves some out. Found here are over 30,000 clones, roughly 87% of them singletons; the top ten hold roughly 1%. Source material: peripheral blood. The receptors stem from a man in his 70s with active or convalescent COVID-19.

The chain employs TRBV15 and TRBJ2-3; 13 bases map to TRBD2. V was clipped by 0 bases and J by 3 bases; unmatched bases: 12. The germline CDR1 and CDR2 sequences are LNHNV and YYDKDF (reference sequence). The CDR3 runs to 20 residues. DNA for the CDR3: TGTGCCACCAGCAGAGACCACTGGGGGACTAGCGGGGTGAGAACAGATACGCAGTATTTT. This sequence encodes CATSRDHWGTSGVRTDTQYF. Filled out from reference TRBV15 and TRBJ2-3, the complete variable domain reads DAMVIQNPRYQVTQFGKPVTLSCSQTLNHNVMYWYQQKSSQAPKLLFHYYDKDFNNEADTPDNFQSRRPNTSFCFLDIRSPGLGDTAMYLCATSRDHWGTSGVRTDTQYFGPGTRLTVL.

V is TRBV18 and J is TRBJ1-6, with D possibly being TRBD1 (6 bases). This CDR3 region has 15 residues. Trimming took 4 bases from V and 7 from J, leaving 14 bases between them. In germline, CDR1 is KGHSH, CDR2 LQKENI. The CDR3 is CASSLGQIGNSPLHF. The CDR3 coding sequence is TGTGCCAGCTCACTAGGACAGATCGGGAATTCACCCCTCCACTTT.

This chain links TRBV11-2 with TRBJ1-1; weak D call: TRBD1 (5 bases). There are 13 residues in the CDR3. Deletions cut 1 base from V and 4 bases from J, with 7 bases between. Germline values: CDR1 SGHAT, CDR2 FQNNGV. Here the CDR3 reads CASSLVGGTEAFF. CDR3 in DNA: TGTGCCAGCAGCTTAGTCGGGGGCACTGAAGCTTTCTTT. Full variable domain (remainder filled in from reference TRBV11-2 and TRBJ1-1): EAGVAQSPRYKIIEKRQSVAFWCNPISGHATLYWYQQILGQGPKLLIQFQNNGVVDDSQLPKDRFSAERLKGVDSTLKIQPAKLEDSAVYLCASSLVGGTEAFFGQGTRLTVV.

The DNA of the CDR3 is TGTGCCAGCAGTCAGGATCTTACCGGGACAAGCCGGACCGGGGAGCTGTTTTTT. This encodes CASSQDLTGTSRTGELFF. The J gene is TRBJ2-2, the V gene TRBV6-2 or TRBV6-3; maybe TRBD1 (6 bases). The V gene's germline CDR1 is MNHEY and CDR2 SVGEGT. The length of the CDR3 is 18 residues. V was cut by 5 bases and J by 5 bases, with 24 bases left in between.

This chain joins TRBV7-3 and TRBJ2-1; D might be TRBD2 (6 bases). The CDR3 totals 13 residues. Germline-derived CDR1 and CDR2 are SGHTA and FQGTGA. Trimming cost V 2 bases and J 7 bases, with 9 bases left between them. The CDR3 sequence: CASSLGGVNEQFF. DNA for the CDR3: TGTGCCAGCAGCTTAGGCGGGGTGAATGAGCAGTTCTTC.

The J gene is TRBJ2-5, the V gene TRBV4-2, with 9 positions matching TRBD2. J was trimmed by 1 base and V by 2 bases; bases with no gene match: 5. Per the germline V gene, CDR1 is LGHNA and CDR2 is YNFKEQ. The CDR3 has 16 amino acids. CDR3 sequence (DNA): TGTGCCAGCAGCCAACTCGGGACTAGCAGCCAAGAGACCCAGTACTTC. Its protein product is CASSQLGTSSQETQYF.

This chain uses TRBV20-1 with TRBJ1-2; D is possibly TRBD1 (6 bases). This CDR3 contains 11 residues. The germline V gene has CDR1 DFQATT and CDR2 SNEGSKA (reference sequence). Trimming shortened V by 5 bases and J by 8 bases, and 12 bases separated the two germline ends. CDR3 coding DNA: TGCAGTGCTCGGGACATCGAAGGCTACACCTTC. Its protein is CSARDIEGYTF.

For the CDR3, the DNA is TGTGCCAGCAGTTTCCAGGGGGTGAACACTGAAGCTTTCTTT. It specifies CASSFQGVNTEAFF. The chain couples TRBV27 to TRBJ1-1; 7 bases line up with TRBD1. This CDR3 spans 14 amino acids. The ends lost 3 bases at V and 0 bases at J; junction bases unmatched: 1. Germline CDR1 reads MNHEY; CDR2 reads SMNVEV (reference sequence).

In its sample, this clone was seen once. This sequence joins TRBV2 and TRBJ1-5, with D possibly matching TRBD1 (6 bases). This CDR3 region has 14 residues. The germline V and J ends were trimmed by 5 bases and 0 bases, with 8 bases remaining between them. Germline lookup yields CDR1 SNHLY and CDR2 FYNNEI. The CDR3 sequence is CASSWTDSNQPQHF. CDR3 bases: TGTGCCAGCAGTTGGACAGATAGCAATCAGCCCCAGCATTTT.

The chain employs TRBV2 and TRBJ1-6; D unclear. Deletions cut 4 bases from V and 0 bases from J, with 13 bases between. The germline gives CDR1 SNHLY, CDR2 FYNNEI. The CDR3 loop spans 17 amino acids. Here the CDR3 reads CASSGQWESSYNSPLHF. The CDR3 DNA is TGTGCCAGCAGTGGTCAATGGGAGAGCTCCTATAATTCACCCCTCCACTTT.

This chain links TRBV7-7 with TRBJ2-7, with TRBD2 matching over 12 bases. The CDR3 runs 14 residues. With V trimmed by 5 bases and J by 2 bases, 1 base remained unmatched. Germline V lookup: CDR1 SSHAT, CDR2 FNYEAQ (reference sequence). The DNA of the CDR3 is TGTGCCAGCAGCCCTAGCGGGAGGGCCTACGAGCAGTACTTC. Its translation is CASSPSGRAYEQYF.

This clone was found once. The chain employs TRBV7-9 and TRBJ1-1; no clear D gene. Trimming cost V 5 bases and J 1 base, with 11 bases left between them. Germline CDR1 reads SEHNR; CDR2 reads FQNEAQ (reference sequence). CDR3 size: 14 residues. The CDR3 DNA follows: TGTGCCAGCAGCCGAAGAGGGTCGAACACTGAAGCTTTCTTT. This encodes CASSRRGSNTEAFF. Supplemented by reference TRBV7-9 and TRBJ1-1, the full variable domain reads DTGVSQNPRHKITKRGQNVTFRCDPISEHNRLYWYRQTLGQGPEFLTYFQNEAQLEKSRLLSDRFSAERPKGSFSTLEIQRTEQGDSAMYLCASSRRGSNTEAFFGQGTRLTVV.

V and J are TRBV14 and TRBJ1-6; D unresolved. The CDR3 loop spans 16 amino acids. The V and J ends lost 0 bases and 5 bases respectively, with 11 bases between them. In germline, CDR1 is SGHDN, CDR2 FVKESK. The CDR3 bases are TGTGCCAGCAGCCAAGACAGAATTAAGAATAATTCACCCCTCCACTTT. It codes for CASSQDRIKNNSPLHF.

This rearrangement joins TRBV18 to TRBJ1-1; TRBD1 is a possible D gene (6 bases). The CDR3 runs to 15 residues. Trimming took 1 base from V and 6 from J, leaving 15 bases between them. Germline CDR1 is KGHSH and CDR2 is LQKENI. The CDR3 nucleotides are TGTGCCAGCTCACCACAACCCAGGGGATTGGCTGAAGCTTTCTTT. It encodes CASSPQPRGLAEAFF.

CDR3 bases: TGCAGCGTGCTAGCGGTCTCCTACGAGCAGTACTTC. Protein product: CSVLAVSYEQYF. This rearrangement joins TRBV29-1 to TRBJ2-7; 7 nucleotides match TRBD2. This CDR3 contains 12 residues. Germline CDR1 SQVTM, CDR2 ANQGSEA. V gave up 6 bases and J gave up 0 bases; unmatched junction bases: 2.